Listed below are T cell receptor beta chains from one sample, sequenced in a study of blood T cell repertoires in COVID-19. Clones were sequenced by immunoSEQ multiplex PCR, and TCRdb holds only the in-frame ones, with some missing. The table shows 65,000 to 75,000 clones, with about 80% occurring only once. The sample was peripheral blood. These receptors all stem from a human donor in a cohort sampled during active COVID-19. CDR3s include the opening cysteine and the closing phenylalanine or tryptophan. Size tells how often a clone was seen (once, few, many) or the class of an expanded clone, and some rows leave it out.

J: TRBJ1-1; size: few; V: TRBV10-3; CDR3: CAIRPGQRASDPRGNTEAFF
J: TRBJ1-4; size: -; V: TRBV28; CDR3: CASSFQGDSEKLFF
J: TRBJ1-1; size: -; V: TRBV18; CDR3: CASSPPTAGVLNTEAFF
J: TRBJ2-7; size: -; V: TRBV6-5; CDR3: CASRTPSYEQYF
J: TRBJ2-1; size: -; V: TRBV28; CDR3: CASSLGAGGSFF
J: TRBJ2-7; size: once; V: TRBV5-1; CDR3: CASSSIRGAQNEQYF
J: TRBJ2-5; size: -; V: TRBV11-2; CDR3: CASSLRDGRETQYF
J: TRBJ1-4; size: -; V: TRBV4-3; CDR3: CASSQDGGRGEKLFF
J: TRBJ2-1; size: -; V: TRBV24-1; CDR3: CATSAGGSYNEQFF
J: TRBJ1-5; size: -; V: TRBV7-8; CDR3: CASSLAGGYQPQHF
J: TRBJ1-1; size: once; V: TRBV5-1; CDR3: CASSPQGGNTEAFF
J: TRBJ1-1; size: once; V: TRBV6-5; CDR3: CASSYTGRDTEAFF
J: TRBJ1-5; size: once; V: TRBV4-3; CDR3: CASSQYRGGTGSNQPQHF
J: TRBJ2-1; size: few; V: TRBV28; CDR3: CASSPNYSGGLDEQFF
J: TRBJ2-3; size: -; V: TRBV4-1; CDR3: CASSQEARMDTQYF
J: TRBJ1-5; size: -; V: TRBV2; CDR3: CASRTGTGRQPQHF
J: TRBJ2-7; size: -; V: TRBV5-5; CDR3: CASSADRYEQYF
J: TRBJ1-3; size: few; V: TRBV19; CDR3: CASRITGTPRNTIYF
J: TRBJ2-7; size: -; V: TRBV18; CDR3: CASSPGLSPSGESYEQYF
J: TRBJ1-1; size: -; V: TRBV6-2/TRBV6-3; CDR3: CASSYPPTVNTEAFF
J: TRBJ1-1; size: medium-sized; V: TRBV2; CDR3: CAGQGSPKVTEAFF
J: TRBJ1-2; size: -; V: TRBV2; CDR3: CASSSTGVGYTF
J: TRBJ2-2; size: -; V: TRBV7-2; CDR3: CASSPVRSGELFF
J: TRBJ2-3; size: -; V: TRBV7-3; CDR3: CASSRFPSAGMDTQYF
J: TRBJ1-2; size: once; V: TRBV6-5; CDR3: CASTNRGNRGYTF
J: TRBJ2-7; size: -; V: TRBV30; CDR3: CAASGGTWEQYF
J: TRBJ2-3; size: -; V: TRBV18; CDR3: CASSQRLAEDTQYF
J: TRBJ2-6; size: -; V: TRBV2; CDR3: CASSRNGVLGANVLTF
J: TRBJ2-1; size: -; V: TRBV5-1; CDR3: CASSFSGTRGEQFF
J: TRBJ1-5; size: -; V: TRBV7-3; CDR3: CASSLTQNQPQHF
J: TRBJ2-5; size: -; V: TRBV7-3; CDR3: CASSLRSGEGTQYF
J: TRBJ2-2; size: -; V: TRBV7-2; CDR3: CASSSPGQPKGGELFF
J: TRBJ1-1; size: -; V: TRBV5-1; CDR3: CASSPVGTGLNTEAFF
J: TRBJ2-5; size: -; V: TRBV5-6; CDR3: CASSLVGLETQYF
J: TRBJ2-2; size: -; V: TRBV5-1; CDR3: CASSLEVTGATGELFF
J: TRBJ1-2; size: -; V: TRBV28; CDR3: CASSLGPGYGYTF
J: TRBJ2-4; size: few; V: TRBV7-2; CDR3: CASSSGVSGRDIQYF
J: TRBJ1-6; size: -; V: TRBV19; CDR3: CASSTGQYSPLHF
J: TRBJ2-2; size: -; V: TRBV19; CDR3: CASSTGLAGVTGELFF
J: TRBJ2-2; size: once; V: TRBV30; CDR3: CAWSLGQKNTGELFF
J: TRBJ1-3; size: -; V: TRBV7-2; CDR3: CASSLGSSGNTIYF
J: TRBJ2-2; size: -; V: TRBV14; CDR3: CASSQVGTVNTGELFF
J: TRBJ1-2; size: -; V: TRBV13; CDR3: CASSAGYYGYTF
J: TRBJ1-5; size: -; V: TRBV6-5; CDR3: CASSSGGGNSNQPQHF